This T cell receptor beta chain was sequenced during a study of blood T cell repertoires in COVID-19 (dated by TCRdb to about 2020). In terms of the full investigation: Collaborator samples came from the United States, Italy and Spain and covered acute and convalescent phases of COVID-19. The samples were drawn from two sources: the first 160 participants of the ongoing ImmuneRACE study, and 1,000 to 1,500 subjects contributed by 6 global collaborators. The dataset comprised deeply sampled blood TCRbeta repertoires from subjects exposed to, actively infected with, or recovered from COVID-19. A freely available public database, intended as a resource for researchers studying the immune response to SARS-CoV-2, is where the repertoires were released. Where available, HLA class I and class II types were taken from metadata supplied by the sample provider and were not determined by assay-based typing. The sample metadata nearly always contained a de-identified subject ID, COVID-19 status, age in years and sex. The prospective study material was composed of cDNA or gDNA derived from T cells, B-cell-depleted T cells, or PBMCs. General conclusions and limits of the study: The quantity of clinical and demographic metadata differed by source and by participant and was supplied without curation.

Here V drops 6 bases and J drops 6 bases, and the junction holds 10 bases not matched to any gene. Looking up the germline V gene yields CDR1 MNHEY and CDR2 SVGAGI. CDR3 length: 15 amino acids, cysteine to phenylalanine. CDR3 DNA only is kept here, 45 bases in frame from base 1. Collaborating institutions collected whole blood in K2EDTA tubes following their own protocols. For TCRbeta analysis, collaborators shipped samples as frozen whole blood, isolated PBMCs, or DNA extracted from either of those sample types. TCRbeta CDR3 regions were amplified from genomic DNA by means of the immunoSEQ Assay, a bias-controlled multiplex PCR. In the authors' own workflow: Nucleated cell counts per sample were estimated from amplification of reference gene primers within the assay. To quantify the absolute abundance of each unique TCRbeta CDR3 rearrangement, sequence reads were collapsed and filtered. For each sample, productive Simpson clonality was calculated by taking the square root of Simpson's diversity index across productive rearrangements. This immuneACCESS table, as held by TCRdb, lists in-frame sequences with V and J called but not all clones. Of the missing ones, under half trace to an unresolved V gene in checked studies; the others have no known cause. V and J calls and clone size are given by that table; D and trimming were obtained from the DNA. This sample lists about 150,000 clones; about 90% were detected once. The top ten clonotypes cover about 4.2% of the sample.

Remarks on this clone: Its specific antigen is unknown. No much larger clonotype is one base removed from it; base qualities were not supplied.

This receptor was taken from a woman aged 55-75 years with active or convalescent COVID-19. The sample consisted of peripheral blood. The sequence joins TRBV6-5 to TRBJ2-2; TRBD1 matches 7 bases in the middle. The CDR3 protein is CASSRAGGPPGELFF. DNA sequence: TGTGCCAGCAGCCGTGCAGGGGGACCGCCCGGGGAGCTGTTTTTT.